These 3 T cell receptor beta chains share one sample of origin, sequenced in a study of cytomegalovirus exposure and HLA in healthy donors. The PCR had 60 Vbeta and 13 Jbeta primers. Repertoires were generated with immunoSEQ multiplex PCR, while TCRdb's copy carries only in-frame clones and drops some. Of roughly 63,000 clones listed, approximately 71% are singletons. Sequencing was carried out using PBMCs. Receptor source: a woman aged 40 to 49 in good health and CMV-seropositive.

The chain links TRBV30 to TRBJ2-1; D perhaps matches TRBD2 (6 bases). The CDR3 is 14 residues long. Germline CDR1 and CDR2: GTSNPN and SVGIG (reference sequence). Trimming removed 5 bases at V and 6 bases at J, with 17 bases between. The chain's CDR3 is CAWSRWGVGNEQFF. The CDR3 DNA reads TGTGCCTGGTCTAGGTGGGGGGTTGGCAATGAGCAGTTCTTC.

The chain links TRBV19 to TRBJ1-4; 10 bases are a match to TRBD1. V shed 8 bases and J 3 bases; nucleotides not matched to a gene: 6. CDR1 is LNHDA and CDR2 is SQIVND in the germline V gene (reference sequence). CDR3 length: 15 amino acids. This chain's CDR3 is CASGDRGRANEKLFF. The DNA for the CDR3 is TGTGCCAGTGGGGACAGGGGTAGAGCTAATGAAAAACTGTTTTTT.

Here the CDR3 reads CASSLAHLTDYEQYF. CDR3 DNA sequence: TGTGCCAGCAGCTTAGCGCATTTGACAGACTACGAGCAGTACTTC. V and J are TRBV7-9 and TRBJ2-7; tentative D call: TRBD1 (5 bases). V lost 0 bases and J lost 3, with 12 bases in between. Germline loops: CDR1 SEHNR, CDR2 FQNEAQ (reference sequence). CDR3 length: 15 amino acids.